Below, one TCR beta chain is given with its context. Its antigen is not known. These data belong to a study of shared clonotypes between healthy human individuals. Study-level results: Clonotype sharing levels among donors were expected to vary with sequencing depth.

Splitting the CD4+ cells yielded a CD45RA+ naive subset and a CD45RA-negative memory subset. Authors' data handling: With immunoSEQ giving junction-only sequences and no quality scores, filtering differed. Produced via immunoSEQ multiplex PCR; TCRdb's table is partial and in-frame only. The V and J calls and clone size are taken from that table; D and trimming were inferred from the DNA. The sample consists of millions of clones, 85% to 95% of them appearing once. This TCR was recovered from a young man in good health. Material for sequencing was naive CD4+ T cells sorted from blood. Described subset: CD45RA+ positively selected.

Here the CDR3 DNA reads TGTGCCATCAGTGACCTAGACGTCCGCGAGCAGTACTTC. Protein product: CAISDLDVREQYF. J is TRBJ2-7 and V is TRBV10-3; D is undetermined. Trimming removed 3 bases from V and 6 bases from J, with 12 bases in between. The CDR3 extends over 13 amino acids. Germline CDR1 reads ENHRY; CDR2 reads SYGVKD.